A single sample gave rise to the 22 T cell receptor beta chains below, sequenced in a study of response to subunit inactivated influenza vaccine. TCRdb re-derived calls from the RT-PCR reads in MiXCR, one entry per CDR3 protein. There are approximately 500,000 distinct CDR3 sequences in the sample; over 10% occur only once, and around 13% lies in the top ten. The sequences come from PBMCs from blood, collected 40 to 50 days after vaccination. The receptors originated from a man aged 45-60 years who received an inactivated influenza vaccine.

Ten or more counts support this clonotype. The chain uses TRBV7-2 and TRBJ2-7, with 7 bases lining up with TRBD1. The CDR3 is 16 residues long. Trimming took 5 bases from V and 4 from J; bases not matched to a gene: 14. Per germline, CDR1 SGHTA and CDR2 FQGNSA. The CDR3 nucleotides read TGTGCCAGCAGCATACCCTCGGGACAGATGAATTACGAGCAGTACTTC. Translated: CASSIPSGQMNYEQYF.

In its sample, this clonotype was seen a few times. This chain uses TRBV9 with TRBJ2-1; D is possibly TRBD2 (6 bases). Trimming left V 2 bases short and J 4 bases short, with 19 bases between. Germline values: CDR1 SGDLS, CDR2 YYNGEE. The CDR3 contains 17 residues. Written as DNA, the CDR3 is TGTGCCAGCAGCGTGCGATCCGGGCTAGCGAGTTACAATGAGCAGTTCTTC. Amino acid sequence: CASSVRSGLASYNEQFF.

Note on this clonotype: The junction departs from germline at one end; a sequencing error may be responsible. J is TRBJ2-3 and V is TRBV4-3, with 11 bases lining up with TRBD1. Per germline, CDR1 LGHNA and CDR2 YSLEER. This CDR3 has 15 amino acids. As DNA, the CDR3 is TGCGCCAGCACCAAGGACAGGGGGCATGCAGATCCGCAGTATTTT. Translating gives CASTKDRGHADPQYF.

The chain recombines TRBV2 with TRBJ1-5; unclear D gene. From germline, CDR1 is SNHLY and CDR2 FYNNEI. The CDR3 covers 14 residues. V was cut by 3 bases and J by 2 bases, with 8 bases left in between. CDR3 region: CASSDWSGNQPQHF. In DNA form, the CDR3 reads TGTGCCAGCAGTGATTGGTCGGGCAATCAGCCCCAGCATTTT. The full variable domain, completed using reference TRBV2 and TRBJ1-5, is EPEVTQTPSHQVTQMGQEVILRCVPISNHLYFYWYRQILGQKVEFLVSFYNNEISEKSEIFDDQFSVERPDGSNFTLKIRSTKLEDSAMYFCASSDWSGNQPQHFGDGTRLSIL.

This clonotype appeared many times. This sequence joins TRBV6-5 and TRBJ1-3; TRBD1 is a possible D gene (6 bases). V lost 10 bases and J 4 bases, leaving 11 bases between the germline ends. The germline CDR1 and CDR2 sequences are MNHEY and SVGAGI. The CDR3 runs 12 residues. The CDR3 nucleotides are TGTGCCACAGGGACACAAGGAAACACCATATATTTT. Amino acids: CATGTQGNTIYF.

This clonotype was seen a few times. The V and J genes are TRBV6-1 and TRBJ2-5; 12 nucleotides line up with TRBD1. The CDR3 consists of 18 residues. The V and J ends lost 4 bases and 5 bases, in that order; junction bases with no gene match: 14. CDR1 is MNHNS and CDR2 is SASEGT in the germline V gene. DNA for the CDR3: TGTGCCAGCAGTGGTGCCGGGACAGGGGGCTGGGGTAGGGAGACCCAGTACTTC. This gives the protein CASSGAGTGGWGRETQYF.

This clonotype was counted a few times. The chain combines TRBV28 with TRBJ2-5, with D hard to call. V lost 2 bases and J 2 bases, leaving 6 bases between the germline ends. This CDR3 comprises 13 residues. Germline CDR1 MDHEN, CDR2 SYDVKM. The CDR3 spells CASSLQAQETQYF. The CDR3 DNA is TGTGCCAGCAGTTTACAGGCGCAAGAGACCCAGTACTTC.

At least ten counts were recorded for this clonotype. V and J are TRBV20-1 and TRBJ2-3; 7 bases line up with TRBD2. V shed 5 bases and J 5 bases; nucleotides not matched to a gene: 4. Per germline, CDR1 DFQATT and CDR2 SNEGSKA (reference sequence). CDR3 length equals 12 residues. CDR3 nucleotides: TGCAGTGCTCCACCGGGGGGAGATACGCAGTATTTT. Protein: CSAPPGGDTQYF.

The V call is TRBV11-2, the J call TRBJ2-1; TRBD1 matches 7 bases. With V trimmed by 1 base and J by 7 bases, 10 bases remained unmatched. CDR3 length equals 16 residues. Germline loops: CDR1 SGHAT, CDR2 FQNNGV. The chain's CDR3 is CASSLGQGVGWNEQFF. The CDR3 coding sequence is TGTGCCAGCAGCTTAGGACAGGGTGTTGGTTGGAATGAGCAGTTCTTC.

In nucleotides, the CDR3 is TGTGCCAGCAGCTTCACCGGGACAGGGGAGGGCTACACCTTC. Amino acid sequence: CASSFTGTGEGYTF. The rearrangement joins TRBV7-2 to TRBJ1-2; the match to TRBD1 covers 10 bases. The J segment lost 8 bases and the V segment lost 3 bases, leaving 6 bases of the junction unmatched. There are 14 residues in the CDR3. Germline assignment: CDR1 SGHTA and CDR2 FQGNSA.

This clonotype was found a few times. V gene TRBV3-1 combines with J gene TRBJ2-7, with 10 bases aligning to TRBD1. The J segment lost 7 bases and the V segment lost 3 bases, leaving 3 bases of the junction unmatched. The CDR3 spans 13 residues. Germline assignment: CDR1 LGHDT and CDR2 YNNKEL (reference sequence). The CDR3: CASSQTGGWEQYF. The CDR3 region has the DNA TGTGCCAGCAGCCAGACAGGGGGCTGGGAGCAGTACTTC.

This chain joins TRBV6-5 and TRBJ2-2; TRBD2 agrees at 9 bases. Unmatched junction bases numbered 3, after V lost 2 bases and J lost 2 bases. CDR1 and CDR2 (germline): MNHEY, SVGAGI. The CDR3 length is 16 residues. CDR3 DNA sequence: TGTGCCAGCAGTTACACTAGCGGGTCTAACACCGGGGAGCTGTTTTTT. Protein: CASSYTSGSNTGELFF.

This rearrangement joins TRBV18 to TRBJ1-2, with D unclear. Trimming stripped 2 bases from V and 3 bases from J, with 16 bases between. The CDR3 has 16 amino acids. Germline CDR1 and CDR2: KGHSH and LQKENI. DNA of the CDR3: TGTGCCAGCTCACCAGGGTTGGTGGAGGCAGACTATGGCTACACCTTC. Translating it yields CASSPGLVEADYGYTF.

This clonotype appeared a few times. V usage is TRBV2 and J usage is TRBJ1-5; no firm D call. V lost 7 bases, J lost 0 bases, and 10 bases lay in between. From germline, CDR1 is SNHLY and CDR2 FYNNEI. CDR3 length: 14 amino acids. The chain's CDR3 is CASTRDFSNQPQHF. As DNA, the CDR3 is TGTGCCAGCACCCGTGACTTTAGCAATCAGCCCCAGCATTTT.

This clonotype was seen more than once but under ten times. The chain recombines TRBV12-3 or TRBV12-4 with TRBJ2-3; TRBD1 matches at 11 bases. The CDR3 sequence is 16 residues long. Trimming at V came to 5 bases and at J to 1 base, leaving 5 bases not matched to a gene. The CDR3 coding sequence is TGTGCCAGCAGTCCCCGGACAGGGGGCCGCACAGATACGCAGTATTTT. Residues: CASSPRTGGRTDTQYF.

This clonotype has a handful of counts. The chain is built from TRBV20-1 and TRBJ2-3; 10 bases agree with TRBD2. CDR1 and CDR2 from the germline V gene are DFQATT and SNEGSKA (reference sequence). The CDR3 extends over 18 amino acids. With 0 bases clipped from V and 0 bases from J, the junction kept 9 bases outside the gene matches. The CDR3 DNA reads as TGCAGTGCTAGAGATATGCCTAGCGGGGGACCTAGCACAGATACGCAGTATTTT. Translation gives CSARDMPSGGPSTDTQYF.

This clonotype was seen only a few times. This chain's CDR3 is CASSPGLQGTYEQYF. The CDR3 nucleotides read TGTGCCAGCTCACCGGGCTTACAGGGCACCTACGAGCAGTACTTC. The rearrangement joins TRBV18 to TRBJ2-7, with D perhaps matching TRBD1 (6 bases). V gave up 3 bases and J gave up 2 bases, with 14 bases separating them. In germline, CDR1 is KGHSH, CDR2 LQKENI. The length of the CDR3 is 15 residues.

This chain joins TRBV15 and TRBJ1-1; D is ambiguous. V was cut by 4 bases and J by 1 base, with 7 bases left in between. From germline, CDR1 is LNHNV and CDR2 YYDKDF (reference sequence). The CDR3 runs to 13 residues. DNA of the CDR3: TGTGCCACCAGCATAGTACCGAACACTGAAGCTTTCTTT. Translated: CATSIVPNTEAFF.

The chain carries TRBV20-1 and TRBJ2-1, with D possibly being TRBD2 (5 bases). The V and J ends lost 4 bases and 1 base respectively, with 11 bases between them. The CDR3 contains 14 residues. Germline CDR1 reads DFQATT; CDR2 reads SNEGSKA (reference sequence). This CDR3 reads CSAKGGGSYNEQFF. CDR3 sequence (DNA): TGCAGTGCTAAGGGCGGAGGTTCCTACAATGAGCAGTTCTTC.

The chain links TRBV28 to TRBJ2-7; unclear D gene. The CDR3 runs 16 residues. Germline loops: CDR1 MDHEN, CDR2 SYDVKM. V was cut by 2 bases and J by 2 bases, with 16 bases left in between. The CDR3 bases are TGTGCCAGCAGTTTACCAGGACGGATGGAGACCTACGAGCAGTACTTC. This gives the protein CASSLPGRMETYEQYF.

The V call is TRBV20-1, the J call TRBJ1-4; D possibly corresponds to TRBD1 (6 bases). The CDR3 has 14 amino acids. Trimming shortened V by 6 bases and J by 2 bases, and 13 bases separated the two germline ends. Germline CDR1 DFQATT, CDR2 SNEGSKA (reference sequence). DNA of the CDR3: TGCAGTGCCCTGAACCAGGGGACTAATGAAAAACTGTTTTTT. Translated, it gives CSALNQGTNEKLFF.

The genes are TRBV4-1 and TRBJ1-2; D remains ambiguous. Per germline, CDR1 MGHRA and CDR2 YSYEKL. V lost 0 bases, J lost 4 bases, and 9 bases lay in between. There are 14 residues in the CDR3. The CDR3 reads CASSQDWGGYGYTF. CDR3 in DNA: TGCGCCAGCAGCCAAGATTGGGGAGGCTATGGCTACACCTTC.